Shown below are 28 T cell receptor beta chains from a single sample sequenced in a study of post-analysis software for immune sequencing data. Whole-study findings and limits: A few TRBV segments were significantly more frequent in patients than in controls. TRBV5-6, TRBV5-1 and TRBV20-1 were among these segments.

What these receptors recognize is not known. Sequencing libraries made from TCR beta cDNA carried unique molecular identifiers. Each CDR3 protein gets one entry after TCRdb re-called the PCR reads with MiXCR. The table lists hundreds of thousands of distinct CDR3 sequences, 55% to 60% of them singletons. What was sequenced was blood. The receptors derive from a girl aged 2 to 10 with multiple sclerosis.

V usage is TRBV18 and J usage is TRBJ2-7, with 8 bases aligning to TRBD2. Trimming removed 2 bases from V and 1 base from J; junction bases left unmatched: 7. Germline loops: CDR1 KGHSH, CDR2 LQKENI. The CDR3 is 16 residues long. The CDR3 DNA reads TGTGCCAGCTCACCAAAGGGACTAGGTTCGTCCTACGAGCAGTACTTC. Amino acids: CASSPKGLGSSYEQYF.

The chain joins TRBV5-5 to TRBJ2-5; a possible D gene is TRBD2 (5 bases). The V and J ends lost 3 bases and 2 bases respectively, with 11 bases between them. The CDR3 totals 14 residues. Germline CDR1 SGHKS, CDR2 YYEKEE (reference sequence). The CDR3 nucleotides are TGTGCCAGCAGCTGGGAGTGGGTTCAAGAGACCCAGTACTTC. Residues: CASSWEWVQETQYF.

For the CDR3, the DNA is TGCAGTGCCATCGGGACAGGGGGCATCAACGAGCAGTACTTC. Translating gives CSAIGTGGINEQYF. V usage is TRBV20-1 and J usage is TRBJ2-7, with 12 bases aligning to TRBD1. V was clipped by 6 bases and J by 5 bases; unmatched bases: 8. Germline CDR1 is DFQATT and CDR2 is SNEGSKA (reference sequence). This CDR3 has 14 residues.

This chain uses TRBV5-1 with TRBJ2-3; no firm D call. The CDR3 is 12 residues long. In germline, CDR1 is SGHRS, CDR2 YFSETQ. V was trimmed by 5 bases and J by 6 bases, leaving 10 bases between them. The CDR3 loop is CASSSKGDTQYF. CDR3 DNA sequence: TGCGCCAGCAGTTCCAAGGGCGATACGCAGTATTTT.

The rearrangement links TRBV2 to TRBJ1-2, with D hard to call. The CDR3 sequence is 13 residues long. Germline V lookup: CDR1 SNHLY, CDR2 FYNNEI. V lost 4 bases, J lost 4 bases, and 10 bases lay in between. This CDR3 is CASSGEGGYGYTF. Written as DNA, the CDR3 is TGTGCCAGCAGTGGTGAGGGCGGCTATGGCTACACCTTC.

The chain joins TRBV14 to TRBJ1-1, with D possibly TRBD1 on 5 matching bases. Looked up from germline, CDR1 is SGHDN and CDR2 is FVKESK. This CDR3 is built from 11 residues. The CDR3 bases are TGTCCACGAGCGAGGGGCCCTGAAGCTTTCTTT. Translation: CPRARGPEAFF.

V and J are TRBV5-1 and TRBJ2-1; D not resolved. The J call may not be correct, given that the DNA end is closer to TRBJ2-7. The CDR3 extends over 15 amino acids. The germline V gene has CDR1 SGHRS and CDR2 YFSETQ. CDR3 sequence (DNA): TGCGCCAGCAGCCGATCGGCAAATTCCTACAATGAGCAGTACTTC. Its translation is CASSRSANSYNEQYF.

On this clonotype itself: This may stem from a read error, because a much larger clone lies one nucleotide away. CDR3 sequence: CASTQETQYF. Here the CDR3 DNA reads TGTGCCAGCACCCAAGAGACCCAGTACTTC. This chain links TRBV5-5 with TRBJ2-5, with no clear D. Germline CDR1 is SGHKS and CDR2 is YYEKEE (reference sequence). The ends were cut back, 6 bases at V and 1 base at J, with 1 base in the middle. The CDR3 contains 10 residues.

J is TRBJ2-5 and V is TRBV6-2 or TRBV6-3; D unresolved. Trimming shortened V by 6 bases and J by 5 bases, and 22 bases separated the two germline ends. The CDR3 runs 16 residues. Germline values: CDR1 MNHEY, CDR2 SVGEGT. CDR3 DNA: TGTGCCAGCAGGACCGAAATTGACGGAGTGGGGGAGACCCAGTACTTC. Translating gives CASRTEIDGVGETQYF.

CDR3 residues: CASSQVGREETQYF. As DNA, the CDR3 is TGCGCCAGCAGCCAAGTAGGGCGGGAAGAGACCCAGTACTTC. The chain employs TRBV4-3 and TRBJ2-5, with a tentative D call TRBD2 (5 bases). The CDR3 spans 14 residues. The ends were cut back, 1 base at V and 3 bases at J, with 9 bases in the middle. The germline gives CDR1 LGHNA, CDR2 YSLEER.

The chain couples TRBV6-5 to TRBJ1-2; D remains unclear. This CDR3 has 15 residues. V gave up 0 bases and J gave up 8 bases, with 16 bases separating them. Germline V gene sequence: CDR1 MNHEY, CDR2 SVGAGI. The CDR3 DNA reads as TGTGCCAGCAGTTACTCGGGCCTGAACGAGAGGGGCTACACCTTC. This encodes CASSYSGLNERGYTF.

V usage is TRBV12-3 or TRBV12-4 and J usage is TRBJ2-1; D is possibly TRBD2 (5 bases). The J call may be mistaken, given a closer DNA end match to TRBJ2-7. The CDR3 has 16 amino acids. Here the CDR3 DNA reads TGTGCCAGCAGTCCCATACAAGCGGAGCCTTACAATGAGCAGTACTTC. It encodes CASSPIQAEPYNEQYF.

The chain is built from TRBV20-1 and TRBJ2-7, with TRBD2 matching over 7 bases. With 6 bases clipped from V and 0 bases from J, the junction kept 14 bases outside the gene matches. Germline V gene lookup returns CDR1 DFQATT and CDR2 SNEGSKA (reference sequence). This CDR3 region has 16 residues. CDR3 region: CSARYPRASGSYEQYF. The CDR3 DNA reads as TGCAGTGCCCGCTACCCCCGGGCTAGCGGCTCCTACGAGCAGTACTTC.

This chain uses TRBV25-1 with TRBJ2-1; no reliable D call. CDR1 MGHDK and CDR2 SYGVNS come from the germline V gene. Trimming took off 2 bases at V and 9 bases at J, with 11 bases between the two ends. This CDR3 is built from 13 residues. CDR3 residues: CASSENQKPEQFF. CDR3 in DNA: TGTGCCAGCAGTGAAAATCAAAAGCCTGAGCAGTTCTTC.

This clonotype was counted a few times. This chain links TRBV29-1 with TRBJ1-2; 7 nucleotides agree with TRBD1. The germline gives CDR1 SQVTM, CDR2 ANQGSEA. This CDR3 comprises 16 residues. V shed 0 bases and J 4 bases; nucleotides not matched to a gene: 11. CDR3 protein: CSVEDLGQGGLYGYTF. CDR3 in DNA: TGCAGCGTTGAAGATCTCGGGCAGGGGGGCCTCTATGGCTACACCTTC.

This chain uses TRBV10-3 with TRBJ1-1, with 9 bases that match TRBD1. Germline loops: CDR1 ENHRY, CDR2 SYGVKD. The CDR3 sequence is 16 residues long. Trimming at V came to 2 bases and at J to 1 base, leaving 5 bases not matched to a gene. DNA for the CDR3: TGTGCCATCAGTGAGGGGACAGGGACCTCGAACACTGAAGCTTTCTTT. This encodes CAISEGTGTSNTEAFF.

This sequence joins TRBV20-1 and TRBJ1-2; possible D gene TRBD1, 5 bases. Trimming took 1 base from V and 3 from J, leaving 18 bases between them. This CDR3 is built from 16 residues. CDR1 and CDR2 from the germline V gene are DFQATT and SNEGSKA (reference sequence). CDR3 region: CSARGPWDDGDYGYTF. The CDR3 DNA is TGCAGTGCTAGAGGTCCGTGGGACGACGGCGACTATGGCTACACCTTC.

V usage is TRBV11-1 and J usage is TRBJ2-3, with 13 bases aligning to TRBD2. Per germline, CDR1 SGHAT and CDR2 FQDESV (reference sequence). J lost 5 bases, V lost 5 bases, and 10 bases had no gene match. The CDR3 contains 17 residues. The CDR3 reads CASSLGLAGAQQDTQYF. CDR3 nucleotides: TGTGCCAGCAGCCTCGGACTAGCGGGAGCTCAACAAGATACGCAGTATTTT.

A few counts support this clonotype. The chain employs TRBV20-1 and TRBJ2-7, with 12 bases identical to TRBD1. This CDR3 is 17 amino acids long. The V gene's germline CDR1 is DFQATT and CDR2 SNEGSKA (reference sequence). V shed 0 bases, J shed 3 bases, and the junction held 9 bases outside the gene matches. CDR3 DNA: TGCAGTGCTAGAGATGTGTTGGGGACAGGGGGCCTCTACGAGCAGTACTTC. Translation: CSARDVLGTGGLYEQYF.

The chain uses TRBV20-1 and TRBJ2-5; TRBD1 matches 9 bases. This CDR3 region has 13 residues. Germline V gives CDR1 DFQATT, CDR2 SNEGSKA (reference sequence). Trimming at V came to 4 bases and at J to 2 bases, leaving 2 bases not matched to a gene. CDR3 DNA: TGCAGTGCTATGGGACAGGGACAAGAGACCCAGTACTTC. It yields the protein CSAMGQGQETQYF.

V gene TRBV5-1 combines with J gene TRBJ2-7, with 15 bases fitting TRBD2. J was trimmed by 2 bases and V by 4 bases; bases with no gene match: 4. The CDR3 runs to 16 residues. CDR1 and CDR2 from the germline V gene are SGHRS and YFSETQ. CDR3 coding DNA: TGCGCCAGCAGCCGGACTAGCGGGAGGGCAGCCTACGAGCAGTACTTC. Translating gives CASSRTSGRAAYEQYF.

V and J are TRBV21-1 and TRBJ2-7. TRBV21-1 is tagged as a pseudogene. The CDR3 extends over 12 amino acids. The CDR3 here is CASSKYTHEQYF. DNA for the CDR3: TGTGCCAGCAGCAAATATACTCACGAGCAGTACTTC.

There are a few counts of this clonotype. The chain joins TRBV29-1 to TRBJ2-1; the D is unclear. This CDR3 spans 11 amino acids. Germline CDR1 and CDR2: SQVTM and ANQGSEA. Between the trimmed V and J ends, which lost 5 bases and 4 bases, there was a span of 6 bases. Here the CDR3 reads CSVRKYNEQFF. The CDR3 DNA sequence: TGCAGCGTTCGGAAGTACAATGAGCAGTTCTTC.

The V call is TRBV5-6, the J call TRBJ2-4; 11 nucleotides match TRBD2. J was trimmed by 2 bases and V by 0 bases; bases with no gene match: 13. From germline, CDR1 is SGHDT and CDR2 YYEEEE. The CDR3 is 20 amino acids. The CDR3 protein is CASSLALAGAPRGSKNIQYF. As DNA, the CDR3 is TGTGCCAGCAGCTTGGCACTAGCGGGGGCCCCCCGGGGGTCCAAAAACATTCAGTACTTC.

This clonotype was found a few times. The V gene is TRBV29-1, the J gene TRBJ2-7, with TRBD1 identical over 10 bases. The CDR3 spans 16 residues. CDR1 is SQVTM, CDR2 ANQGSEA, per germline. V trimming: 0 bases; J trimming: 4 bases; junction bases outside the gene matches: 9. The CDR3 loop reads CSVEDRLGQGSYEQYF. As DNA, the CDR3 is TGCAGCGTTGAAGATCGGCTGGGACAGGGGAGTTACGAGCAGTACTTC.

The CDR3 DNA is TGTGCCAGCAGGTCAGGGTGGGACGAGCAGTACTTC. Translating gives CASRSGWDEQYF. V is TRBV28 and J is TRBJ2-7; possible D gene TRBD1, 5 bases. CDR1 and CDR2 (germline): MDHEN, SYDVKM. V was shortened by 6 bases and J by 5 bases, with 11 bases between the two germline ends. The CDR3 is 12 amino acids.

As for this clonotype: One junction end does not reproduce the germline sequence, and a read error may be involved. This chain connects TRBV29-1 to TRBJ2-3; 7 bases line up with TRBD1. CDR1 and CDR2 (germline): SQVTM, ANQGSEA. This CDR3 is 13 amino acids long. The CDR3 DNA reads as TGCAGCGCCGACCAACAGGGGACAGATATGCAGTATTTT. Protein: CSADQQGTDMQYF.

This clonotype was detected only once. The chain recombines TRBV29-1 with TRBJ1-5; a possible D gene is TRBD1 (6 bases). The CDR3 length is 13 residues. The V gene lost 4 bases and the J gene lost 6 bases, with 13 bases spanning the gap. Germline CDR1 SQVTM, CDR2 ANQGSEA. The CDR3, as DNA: TGCAGCGTTGGAGAGCAGGACAGTCAGCCCCAGCATTTT. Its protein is CSVGEQDSQPQHF.